The 18 T cell receptor beta chains below were found in one sample sequenced in a study of cytomegalovirus exposure and HLA in healthy donors. PCR amplification relied on 60 Vbeta primers (plus 13 Jbeta primers). Method: immunoSEQ multiplex PCR; TCRdb's copy keeps in-frame clones and lacks some. The sample includes 150,000 to 200,000 clones, about 80% of them seen just once. Material for sequencing was PBMCs. The receptors originated from a man in his forties in good health and CMV-seropositive.

The genes are TRBV10-3 and TRBJ2-5; TRBD1 might be the D (5 bases). CDR1 is ENHRY, CDR2 SYGVKD, per germline. This CDR3 comprises 12 residues. V lost 2 bases to trimming and J lost 5 bases, with 6 bases between them. The CDR3 is CAISEKGETQYF. The CDR3 bases are TGTGCCATCAGTGAGAAGGGGGAGACCCAGTACTTC.

A single count supports this clone. This chain connects TRBV19 to TRBJ1-4; D is ambiguous. Germline values: CDR1 LNHDA, CDR2 SQIVND (reference sequence). The CDR3 covers 14 residues. Between the trimmed V and J ends, which lost 5 bases and 4 bases, there was a span of 11 bases. The CDR3: CASSSRQDNEKLFF. CDR3 sequence (DNA): TGTGCCAGTAGTTCCCGCCAGGATAATGAAAAACTGTTTTTT.

The rearrangement joins TRBV7-9 to TRBJ2-3; D perhaps matches TRBD2 (6 bases). Trimming took 1 base from V and 3 from J, leaving 14 bases between them. The CDR3 is 16 amino acids. Germline V CDR1 and CDR2: SEHNR, FQNEAQ (reference sequence). CDR3 DNA sequence: TGTGCCAGCAGCTTAGTGGAGGGAGAGGGGACAGATACGCAGTATTTT. As protein: CASSLVEGEGTDTQYF.

DNA for the CDR3: TGTGCCAGCAGGGTAGCGGGGACCTACGAGCAGTACTTC. It encodes CASRVAGTYEQYF. V usage is TRBV27 and J usage is TRBJ2-7, with 8 positions matching TRBD2. Germline V gives CDR1 MNHEY, CDR2 SMNVEV (reference sequence). The CDR3 loop spans 13 amino acids. The junction had 3 bases not matched to a gene; V was cut back by 6 bases and J by 2 bases.

The rearrangement joins TRBV28 to TRBJ2-3; D is perhaps TRBD1 (6 bases). This CDR3 region has 15 residues. V was pared by 5 bases and J by 4 bases, with 16 bases between. Germline lookup yields CDR1 MDHEN and CDR2 SYDVKM. The CDR3 DNA reads as TGTGCCAGCAGTCGGACAGTTTTAGTTGCAGATACGCAGTATTTT. This translates into CASSRTVLVADTQYF.

This clone has just one count. The genes are TRBV10-3 and TRBJ2-3; no firm D call. This CDR3 spans 15 amino acids. V lost 3 bases and J 2 bases, leaving 12 bases between the germline ends. Germline V gene sequence: CDR1 ENHRY, CDR2 SYGVKD. CDR3 amino acids: CAISDVSHLTDTQYF. Written as DNA, the CDR3 is TGTGCCATCAGTGACGTTAGCCACCTCACAGATACGCAGTATTTT.

The chain has TRBV2 and TRBJ2-1; D perhaps matches TRBD1 (6 bases). Germline values: CDR1 SNHLY, CDR2 FYNNEI. The CDR3 has 16 residues. V was pared by 4 bases and J by 5 bases, with 18 bases between. The CDR3 loop reads CASSVTGTMDHNEQFF. DNA of the CDR3: TGTGCCAGCAGTGTAACAGGGACAATGGACCACAATGAGCAGTTCTTC.

The chain links TRBV27 to TRBJ2-7, with D perhaps matching TRBD1 (6 bases). CDR1 is MNHEY and CDR2 is SMNVEV in the germline V gene (reference sequence). CDR3 length: 14 residues. Trimming stripped 3 bases from V and 2 bases from J, with 11 bases between. CDR3 residues: CASSLGQGTYEQYF. The CDR3, as DNA: TGTGCCAGCAGTTTGGGGCAGGGGACCTACGAGCAGTACTTC.

The chain recombines TRBV11-2 with TRBJ2-1, with D possibly being TRBD2 (7 bases). CDR1 and CDR2 from the germline V gene are SGHAT and FQNNGV. The V end lost 1 base, the J end lost 6 bases, and 13 bases lay between the germline ends. This CDR3 contains 15 residues. DNA of the CDR3: TGTGCCAGCAGCTTAGGAGGGGGGGCCATCAATGAGCAGTTCTTC. Translated, it gives CASSLGGGAINEQFF. Based on the CDR3 plus reference TRBV11-2 and TRBJ2-1, the full variable domain is EAGVAQSPRYKIIEKRQSVAFWCNPISGHATLYWYQQILGQGPKLLIQFQNNGVVDDSQLPKDRFSAERLKGVDSTLKIQPAKLEDSAVYLCASSLGGGAINEQFFGPGTRLTVL.

CDR3 residues: CASSRTGPQETQYF. In DNA form, the CDR3 reads TGTGCCAGCAGCCGCACAGGGCCCCAAGAGACCCAGTACTTC. The chain carries TRBV7-9 and TRBJ2-5, with D maybe TRBD1 (6 bases). Trimming removed 5 bases from V and 1 base from J, with 11 bases in between. The CDR3 spans 14 residues. CDR1 is SEHNR, CDR2 FQNEAQ, per germline (reference sequence). The complete variable domain, with remaining parts taken from reference TRBV7-9 and TRBJ2-5, reads DTGVSQNPRHKITKRGQNVTFRCDPISEHNRLYWYRQTLGQGPEFLTYFQNEAQLEKSRLLSDRFSAERPKGSFSTLEIQRTEQGDSAMYLCASSRTGPQETQYFGPGTRLLVL.

The chain recombines TRBV2 with TRBJ2-5, with D hard to call. The end of the DNA aligns better with TRBJ2-7, so the J call may be wrong. Germline V gene sequence: CDR1 SNHLY, CDR2 FYNNEI. The CDR3 totals 13 residues. In nucleotides, the CDR3 is TGTGCCAGCAGTCAGGATGGGTGGTACGAGCAGTACTTC. Its translation: CASSQDGWYEQYF.

CDR3 region: CASSLTRTGGRQQYF. CDR3 DNA: TGTGCCAGCAGCCTGACCCGGACAGGGGGCCGCCAGCAGTACTTC. The chain recombines TRBV7-2 with TRBJ2-7; the match to TRBD1 covers 11 bases. The CDR3 has 15 residues. The germline V gene encodes CDR1 SGHTA and CDR2 FQGNSA. Trimming cost V 5 bases and J 8 bases; bases outside gene matches: 11.

This chain uses TRBV5-1 with TRBJ2-7; D is uncertain. The germline CDR1 and CDR2 sequences are SGHRS and YFSETQ. Trimming left V 2 bases short and J 3 bases short, with 9 bases between. This CDR3 has 13 residues. In DNA form, the CDR3 reads TGCGCCAGCAGCTTTGGCCCCTTCTACGAGCAGTACTTC. Its protein is CASSFGPFYEQYF.

The chain links TRBV28 to TRBJ1-2; TRBD1 matches 11 bases. V lost 5 bases and J lost 3; bases outside the gene matches: 8. Germline loops: CDR1 MDHEN, CDR2 SYDVKM. The CDR3 length is 16 residues. CDR3 DNA sequence: TGTGCCAGCAGTCTTCTCCGGGGACAGGGGGACTATGGCTACACCTTC. Protein product: CASSLLRGQGDYGYTF.

V is TRBV27 and J is TRBJ2-1; TRBD1 might be the D (6 bases). Germline loops: CDR1 MNHEY, CDR2 SMNVEV (reference sequence). This CDR3 contains 17 residues. V was pared by 7 bases and J by 3 bases, with 22 bases between. The CDR3 protein is CASTRTAFRGGYNEQFF. CDR3 sequence (DNA): TGTGCCAGCACCCGAACAGCTTTCAGAGGGGGCTACAATGAGCAGTTCTTC.

This sequence joins TRBV19 and TRBJ2-5, with 10 bases lining up with TRBD2. This CDR3 comprises 14 residues. CDR1 is LNHDA and CDR2 is SQIVND in the germline V gene (reference sequence). V lost 5 bases to trimming and J lost 2 bases; unmatched junction nucleotides: 2. The CDR3 protein is CASSRAGGQETQYF. CDR3 in DNA: TGTGCCAGTAGTCGAGCGGGAGGGCAAGAGACCCAGTACTTC.

This chain connects TRBV6-1 to TRBJ1-4; 9 bases are a match to TRBD1. Germline lookup yields CDR1 MNHNS and CDR2 SASEGT. CDR3 length: 16 residues. Unmatched junction bases numbered 5, after V lost 2 bases and J lost 4 bases. The CDR3 region is CASSELPGQGNEKLFF. The CDR3 DNA sequence: TGTGCCAGCAGTGAACTCCCGGGACAGGGTAATGAAAAACTGTTTTTT.

The chain joins TRBV7-9 to TRBJ2-2, with D perhaps matching TRBD2 (6 bases). Germline V gene lookup returns CDR1 SEHNR and CDR2 FQNEAQ (reference sequence). The CDR3 is made up of 17 amino acids. The V gene lost 5 bases and the J gene lost 1 base, with 17 bases spanning the gap. CDR3 region: CASSRPWGERNTGELFF. As DNA, the CDR3 is TGTGCCAGCAGCCGCCCTTGGGGGGAACGGAACACCGGGGAGCTGTTTTTT.